A single sample is the source of the 14 T cell receptor beta chains below, sequenced in a study of yellow fever vaccine responses in identical twins. TCRdb itself ran the RT-PCR reads through MiXCR, one entry per CDR3 protein. The sample lists about 2,100 distinct CDR3 sequences, about four fifths occurring once. The sample here was T cells from blood (PBMCs), unsorted or a sorted subset (not recorded which), taken before or after yellow fever vaccination (not recorded which). The receptor source for this set is a woman aged 18-29 years who received the yellow fever vaccine.

This sequence joins TRBV20-1 and TRBJ2-7; 8 bases fit TRBD1. Trimming took 6 bases from V and 3 from J; bases not matched to a gene: 10. Germline V gene sequence: CDR1 DFQATT, CDR2 SNEGSKA (reference sequence). There are 14 residues in the CDR3. The CDR3 DNA is TGCAGTGCGGCCCAGGGGGCTGCGTTCTACGAGCAGTACTTC. Translated, it gives CSAAQGAAFYEQYF.

This rearrangement joins TRBV10-3 to TRBJ2-3, with 10 bases matching TRBD2. The V gene end was trimmed by 4 bases and the J gene end by 2 bases; junction bases not matched to a gene: 3. The CDR3 is made up of 15 amino acids. Germline CDR1 is ENHRY and CDR2 is SYGVKD. The DNA for the CDR3 is TGTGCCATCAGTGGGCTAGCGGGAGACACAGATACGCAGTATTTT. This sequence encodes CAISGLAGDTDTQYF.

A single count supports this clonotype. The chain carries TRBV2 and TRBJ2-5; 8 nucleotides agree with TRBD1. The CDR3 runs 15 residues. CDR1 SNHLY and CDR2 FYNNEI come from the germline V gene. V dropped 7 bases and J dropped 3; count of bases not matched to a gene: 10. The CDR3 coding sequence is TGTGCCAGCATTGCCGGGACAGGCCCAAAAGAGACCCAGTACTTC. It is translated as CASIAGTGPKETQYF.

The chain carries TRBV20-1 and TRBJ1-6; TRBD1 matches at 8 bases. V lost 1 base, J lost 5 bases, and 7 bases stayed unmatched. The CDR3 extends over 16 amino acids. Germline V CDR1 and CDR2: DFQATT, SNEGSKA (reference sequence). The CDR3 reads CSARGEGQVDNSPLHF. Written as DNA, the CDR3 is TGCAGTGCTAGAGGAGAGGGACAGGTCGATAATTCACCCCTCCACTTT.

V usage is TRBV18 and J usage is TRBJ2-1; perhaps TRBD2 as D (5 bases). The CDR3 runs 15 residues. Per germline, CDR1 KGHSH and CDR2 LQKENI. V shed 2 bases and J shed 3 bases, with 11 bases lying between them. CDR3 sequence (DNA): TGTGCCAGCTCACCAGGGCTAGCCTACTACAATGAGCAGTTCTTC. It is translated as CASSPGLAYYNEQFF.

The chain joins TRBV10-1 to TRBJ2-5, with 7 bases lining up with TRBD2. The CDR3 runs 15 residues. V shed 2 bases, J shed 2 bases, and the junction held 5 bases outside the gene matches. Germline lookup yields CDR1 WNHNN and CDR2 SYGVQD (reference sequence). This CDR3 reads CASSEGVSGQETQYF. CDR3 in DNA: TGCGCCAGCAGTGAGGGGGTTAGCGGGCAAGAGACCCAGTACTTC.

This chain connects TRBV2 to TRBJ2-3; 7 nucleotides line up with TRBD2. The germline V gene encodes CDR1 SNHLY and CDR2 FYNNEI. V was pared by 3 bases and J by 6 bases, with 9 bases of the junction left unmatched. This CDR3 comprises 15 residues. Here the CDR3 reads CASSEFGLAADTQYF. The DNA of the CDR3 is TGTGCCAGCAGTGAGTTTGGTCTAGCGGCCGATACGCAGTATTTT.

J is TRBJ1-1 and V is TRBV5-4, with D perhaps TRBD1 (6 bases). The CDR3 has 15 amino acids. V lost 0 bases and J lost 3, with 12 bases in between. The germline V gene has CDR1 SGHNT and CDR2 YYREEE (reference sequence). The CDR3 DNA follows: TGTGCCAGCAGCTTGGGACCAGGGGTGGACACTGAAGCTTTCTTT. This translates into CASSLGPGVDTEAFF.

Only a few counts were recorded for this clonotype. The V gene is TRBV6-1, the J gene TRBJ1-5; D is perhaps TRBD1 (5 bases). The germline V and J ends were trimmed by 6 bases and 6 bases, with 9 bases remaining between them. The CDR3 consists of 12 residues. CDR1 and CDR2 from the germline V gene are MNHNS and SASEGT. CDR3 DNA: TGTGCCAGCAGAACTACAGGTCAGCCCCAGCATTTT. Translating gives CASRTTGQPQHF.

The CDR3 sequence is CASSLPRTSGVNTGELFF. In nucleotides, the CDR3 is TGTGCCAGCAGTTTACCCCGCACGAGCGGAGTAAACACCGGGGAGCTGTTTTTT. V and J are TRBV28 and TRBJ2-2; a possible D gene is TRBD2 (5 bases). The CDR3 extends over 18 amino acids. Germline V gene lookup returns CDR1 MDHEN and CDR2 SYDVKM. The ends were cut back, 2 bases at V and 2 bases at J, with 18 bases in the middle.

This clonotype came up a few times. V usage is TRBV27 and J usage is TRBJ2-1; D ambiguous. Germline-derived CDR1 and CDR2 are MNHEY and SMNVEV (reference sequence). The V end was cut by 3 bases, the J end by 6 bases, with 9 bases between. The CDR3 extends over 13 amino acids. The CDR3 sequence: CASSLSRLNEQFF. CDR3 in DNA: TGTGCCAGCAGTTTGTCTCGCCTCAATGAGCAGTTCTTC.

The CDR3 DNA reads as TGCAGCGTTGGGCCTGACGCGTACACCGGGGAGCTGTTTTTT. The encoded protein is CSVGPDAYTGELFF. This sequence joins TRBV29-1 and TRBJ2-2; D unclear. From germline, CDR1 is SQVTM and CDR2 ANQGSEA. Trimming pared 4 bases from V and 3 bases from J, leaving 12 bases between. The CDR3 consists of 14 residues.

This chain links TRBV27 with TRBJ1-4, with a possible D match to TRBD1 (6 bases). Germline values: CDR1 MNHEY, CDR2 SMNVEV (reference sequence). The CDR3 totals 18 residues. Trimming took off 0 bases at V and 5 bases at J, with 19 bases between the two ends. Written as DNA, the CDR3 is TGTGCCAGCAGTTTATCGAACCCCTACAGGGCCCTAAATGAAAAACTGTTTTTT. Its translation is CASSLSNPYRALNEKLFF.

The chain carries TRBV11-2 and TRBJ2-5; 9 positions agree with TRBD2. The trim removed 0 bases at V and 5 bases at J, leaving 7 bases unmatched. CDR1 and CDR2 (germline): SGHAT, FQNNGV. This CDR3 contains 16 residues. The CDR3 spells CASSLEASGIYETQYF. CDR3 sequence (DNA): TGTGCCAGCAGCTTAGAAGCTAGCGGGATCTACGAGACCCAGTACTTC.